This passage covers 16 T cell receptor beta chains from one sample sequenced in a study of T cell responses to AZD1222 COVID-19 vaccine. This table comes from immunoSEQ multiplex PCR, and its TCRdb copy is limited to in-frame clones, with some not included. The table records 150,000 to 200,000 clones, just under 95% of them present only once. The starting material was peripheral blood, obtained 28 days after the second dose of the MenACWY control vaccine. Source of these receptors: an adult who received the MenACWY meningococcal vaccine as a control.

The V gene is TRBV28, the J gene TRBJ2-7; 7 positions agree with TRBD1. Germline V lookup: CDR1 MDHEN, CDR2 SYDVKM. V lost 8 bases to trimming and J lost 3 bases; unmatched junction nucleotides: 4. The CDR3 extends over 12 amino acids. The CDR3 spells CASHDRVYEQYF. In nucleotides, the CDR3 is TGTGCCAGCCATGACAGGGTCTACGAGCAGTACTTC.

This clone came up once. This chain connects TRBV5-6 to TRBJ2-1, with D possibly TRBD1 on 6 matching bases. The germline V and J ends were trimmed by 3 bases and 12 bases, with 13 bases remaining between them. This CDR3 has 12 residues. Germline V gene sequence: CDR1 SGHDT, CDR2 YYEEEE. In DNA, the CDR3 is TGTGCCAGCAGCTCAACAGGGATTGGGCAGTTCTTC. It codes for CASSSTGIGQFF.

The chain couples TRBV5-6 to TRBJ2-5; D remains unclear. Trimming took 4 bases from V and 2 from J, leaving 9 bases between them. Germline V gene lookup returns CDR1 SGHDT and CDR2 YYEEEE. The CDR3 runs 13 residues. CDR3 protein: CASSQRIQETQYF. CDR3 bases: TGTGCCAGCAGCCAGCGAATTCAAGAGACCCAGTACTTC.

The count of this clone is one. CDR3: CSVVAGRNGYTF. CDR3 coding DNA: TGCAGCGTTGTTGCGGGGCGAAATGGCTACACCTTC. The rearrangement uses TRBV29-1 and TRBJ1-2; D is possibly TRBD1 (5 bases). The germline V and J ends were trimmed by 4 bases and 6 bases, with 12 bases remaining between them. The CDR3 length is 12 residues. Germline assignment: CDR1 SQVTM and CDR2 ANQGSEA.

The chain employs TRBV5-4 and TRBJ2-3, with a tentative D call TRBD2 (6 bases). The CDR3 totals 14 residues. Germline CDR1 and CDR2: SGHNT and YYREEE (reference sequence). V was pared by 4 bases and J by 2 bases, with 11 bases between. CDR3 bases: TGTGCCAGCAGCCCCCGGAGGGACACAGATACGCAGTATTTT. This sequence encodes CASSPRRDTDTQYF.

This clone was found once. The rearrangement joins TRBV27 to TRBJ1-1, with D hard to call. The CDR3 is 13 residues long. Germline CDR1 reads MNHEY; CDR2 reads SMNVEV (reference sequence). V lost 2 bases, J lost 4 bases, and 8 bases lay in between. The CDR3, as DNA: TGTGCCAGCAGTTTACCCCTAGCCACTGAAGCTTTCTTT. Amino acids: CASSLPLATEAFF.

The chain recombines TRBV7-2 with TRBJ1-1; possibly TRBD1 for D (5 bases). Germline V lookup: CDR1 SGHTA, CDR2 FQGNSA. Trimming left V 4 bases short and J 3 bases short, with 15 bases between. The CDR3 has 15 residues. The DNA of the CDR3 is TGTGCCAGCAGCTCGACGAGGACGGGGGACACTGAAGCTTTCTTT. This encodes CASSSTRTGDTEAFF.

The rearrangement joins TRBV30 to TRBJ2-7, with D possibly TRBD1 on 6 matching bases. Germline-derived CDR1 and CDR2 are GTSNPN and SVGIG (reference sequence). This CDR3 contains 13 residues. Trimming shortened V by 3 bases and J by 0 bases, and 9 bases separated the two germline ends. CDR3 loop: CAWSQGGSYEQYF. In DNA, the CDR3 is TGTGCCTGGAGCCAAGGGGGCTCCTACGAGCAGTACTTC.

The chain carries TRBV6-5 and TRBJ1-2; 7 bases line up with TRBD1. V trimming: 7 bases; J trimming: 4 bases; junction bases outside the gene matches: 9. The germline CDR1 and CDR2 sequences are MNHEY and SVGAGI. The CDR3 loop spans 14 amino acids. CDR3 in amino acids: CASTPGQRGYGYTF. The CDR3 DNA reads TGTGCCAGCACCCCGGGACAGAGAGGCTATGGCTACACCTTC.

The rearrangement joins TRBV6-2 or TRBV6-3 to TRBJ1-5, with 11 bases aligning to TRBD1. V was clipped by 3 bases and J by 0 bases; unmatched bases: 10. The V gene's germline CDR1 is MNHEY and CDR2 SVGEGT. This CDR3 is 19 amino acids long. DNA for the CDR3: TGTGCCAGCAGTTATTCAGGACAGGGGGCCCATTATAGCAATCAGCCCCAGCATTTT. Its protein product is CASSYSGQGAHYSNQPQHF.

The genes are TRBV16 and TRBJ1-2; D might be TRBD1 (5 bases). Per germline, CDR1 KGHSY and CDR2 FQNENV. This CDR3 is built from 15 residues. The V gene lost 4 bases and the J gene lost 4 bases, with 16 bases spanning the gap. In DNA, the CDR3 is TGTGCCAGCAGCCCAGGAGGGAGAGGGGTCTATGGCTACACCTTC. This encodes CASSPGGRGVYGYTF.

The V and J genes are TRBV27 and TRBJ1-1; D may be TRBD1 (6 bases). V lost 2 bases and J lost 5, with 9 bases in between. The CDR3 extends over 13 amino acids. Per the germline V gene, CDR1 is MNHEY and CDR2 is SMNVEV (reference sequence). CDR3 loop: CASSLTGRTEAFF. The CDR3 bases are TGTGCCAGCAGTTTAACAGGGCGGACTGAAGCTTTCTTT.

This chain uses TRBV6-1 with TRBJ1-1; D perhaps matches TRBD1 (6 bases). From germline, CDR1 is MNHNS and CDR2 SASEGT. The CDR3 is made up of 17 amino acids. Trimming stripped 4 bases from V and 0 bases from J, with 18 bases between. CDR3 sequence: CASSGPLLGQLNTEAFF. The CDR3 bases are TGTGCCAGCAGTGGGCCCCTATTGGGACAACTGAACACTGAAGCTTTCTTT.

J is TRBJ1-5 and V is TRBV7-3; tentative D call: TRBD1 (5 bases). Germline V gene sequence: CDR1 SGHTA, CDR2 FQGTGA. This CDR3 contains 17 residues. With 3 bases removed from V and 0 bases from J, the gap between germline ends came to 15 bases. In nucleotides, the CDR3 is TGTGCCAGCAGCTTGGGGGGAAGGAGTCATAGCAATCAGCCCCAGCATTTT. Its protein product is CASSLGGRSHSNQPQHF.

The CDR3 DNA is TGTGCCAGCAGTTTACCGGACCAGCCCCAGCATTTT. Translating it yields CASSLPDQPQHF. The genes are TRBV28 and TRBJ1-5; the D is unclear. Germline V lookup: CDR1 MDHEN, CDR2 SYDVKM. This CDR3 contains 12 residues. V lost 2 bases and J lost 7, with 6 bases in between.

CDR3 DNA sequence: TGCGCCAGCAGCGCCCAGGATCCCATGAACACTGAAGCTTTCTTT. Its protein product is CASSAQDPMNTEAFF. The chain joins TRBV5-1 to TRBJ1-1; D is unresolved. The CDR3 contains 15 residues. Germline V gene lookup returns CDR1 SGHRS and CDR2 YFSETQ. V was clipped by 4 bases and J by 0 bases, with 13 bases between them.